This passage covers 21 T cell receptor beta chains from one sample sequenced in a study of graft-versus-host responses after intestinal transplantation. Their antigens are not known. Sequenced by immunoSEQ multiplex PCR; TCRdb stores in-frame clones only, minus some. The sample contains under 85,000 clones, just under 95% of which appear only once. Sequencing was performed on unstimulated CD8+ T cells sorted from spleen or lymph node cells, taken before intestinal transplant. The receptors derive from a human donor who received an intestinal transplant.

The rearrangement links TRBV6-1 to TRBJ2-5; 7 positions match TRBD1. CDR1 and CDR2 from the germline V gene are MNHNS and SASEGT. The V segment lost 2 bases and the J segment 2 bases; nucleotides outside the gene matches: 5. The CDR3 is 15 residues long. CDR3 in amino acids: CASSETGALQETQYF. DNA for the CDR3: TGTGCCAGCAGTGAAACAGGGGCCTTACAAGAGACCCAGTACTTC.

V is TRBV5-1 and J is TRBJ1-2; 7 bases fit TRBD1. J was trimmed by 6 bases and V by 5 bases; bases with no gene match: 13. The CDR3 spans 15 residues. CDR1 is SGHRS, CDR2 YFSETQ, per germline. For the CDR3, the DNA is TGCGCCAGCAGGTCCGGGGACAGCCAGACACATGGCTACACCTTC. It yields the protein CASRSGDSQTHGYTF.

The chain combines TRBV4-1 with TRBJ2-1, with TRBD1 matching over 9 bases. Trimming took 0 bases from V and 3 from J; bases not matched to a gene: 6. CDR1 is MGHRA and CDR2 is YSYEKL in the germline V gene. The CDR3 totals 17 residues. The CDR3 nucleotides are TGCGCCAGCAGCCAAGACCCGGGACAGGGTTACTACAATGAGCAGTTCTTC. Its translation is CASSQDPGQGYYNEQFF.

CDR3 DNA: TGTGCCAGCAGTCTTAAGAGGACAGAGAACACTGAAGCTTTCTTT. Translating gives CASSLKRTENTEAFF. The chain carries TRBV27 and TRBJ1-1; D may be TRBD1 (6 bases). V was shortened by 5 bases and J by 1 base, with 14 bases between the two germline ends. This CDR3 comprises 15 residues. Germline loops: CDR1 MNHEY, CDR2 SMNVEV (reference sequence).

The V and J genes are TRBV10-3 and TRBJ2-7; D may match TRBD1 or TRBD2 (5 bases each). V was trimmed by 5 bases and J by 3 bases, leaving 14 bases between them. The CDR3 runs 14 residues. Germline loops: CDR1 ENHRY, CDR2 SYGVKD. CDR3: CAISPGTGFYEQYF. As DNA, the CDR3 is TGTGCCATCAGTCCCGGGACGGGGTTCTACGAGCAGTACTTC.

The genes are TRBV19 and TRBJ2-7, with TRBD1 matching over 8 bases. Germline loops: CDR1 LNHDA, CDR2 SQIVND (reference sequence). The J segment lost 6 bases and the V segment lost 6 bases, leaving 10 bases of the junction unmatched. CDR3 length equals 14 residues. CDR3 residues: CASRQDRDHAEQYF. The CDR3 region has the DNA TGTGCCAGTAGGCAGGACAGGGATCATGCCGAGCAGTACTTC.

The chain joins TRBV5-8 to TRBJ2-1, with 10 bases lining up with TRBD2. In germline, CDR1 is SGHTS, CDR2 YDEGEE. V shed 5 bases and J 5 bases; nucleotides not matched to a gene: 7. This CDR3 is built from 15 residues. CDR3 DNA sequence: TGTGCCAGCAGTTCCGGGACTAGCGTCCACAATGAGCAGTTCTTC. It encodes CASSSGTSVHNEQFF. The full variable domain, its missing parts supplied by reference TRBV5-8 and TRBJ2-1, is EAGVTQSPTHLIKTRGQQATLRCSPISGHTSVYWYQQALGLGLQFLLWYDEGEERNRGNFPPRFSGRQFPNYSSELNVNALELEDSALYLCASSSGTSVHNEQFFGPGTRLTVL.

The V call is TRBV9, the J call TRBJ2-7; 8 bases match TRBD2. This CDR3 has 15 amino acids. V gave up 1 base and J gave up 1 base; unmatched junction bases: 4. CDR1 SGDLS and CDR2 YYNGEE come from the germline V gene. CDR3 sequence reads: CASSVSGSRSYEQYF. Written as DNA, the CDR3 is TGTGCCAGCAGCGTAAGCGGGAGTAGGTCCTACGAGCAGTACTTC.

CDR3 in DNA: TGCAGCGTTGTCGATTCTTGGGGGCAGTATTTT. Protein product: CSVVDSWGQYF. This rearrangement joins TRBV29-1 to TRBJ2-3; no definite D call. The ends were cut back, 4 bases at V and 11 bases at J, with 13 bases in the middle. Germline lookup yields CDR1 SQVTM and CDR2 ANQGSEA. The length of the CDR3 is 11 residues.

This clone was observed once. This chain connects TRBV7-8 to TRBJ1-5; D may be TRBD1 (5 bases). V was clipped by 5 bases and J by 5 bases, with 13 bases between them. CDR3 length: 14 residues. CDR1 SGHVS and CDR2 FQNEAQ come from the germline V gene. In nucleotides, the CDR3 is TGTGCCAGCAGCATCCGGGACTTATATCAGCCCCAGCATTTT. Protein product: CASSIRDLYQPQHF. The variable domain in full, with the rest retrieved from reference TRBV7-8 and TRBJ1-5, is GAGVSQSPRYKVAKRGQDVALRCDPISGHVSLFWYQQALGQGPEFLTYFQNEAQLDKSGLPSDRFFAERPEGSVSTLKIQRTQQEDSAVYLCASSIRDLYQPQHFGDGTRLSIL.

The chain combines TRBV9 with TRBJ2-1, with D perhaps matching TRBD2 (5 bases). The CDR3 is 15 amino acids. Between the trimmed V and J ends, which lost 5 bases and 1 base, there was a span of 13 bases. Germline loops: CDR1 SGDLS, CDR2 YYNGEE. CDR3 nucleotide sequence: TGTGCCAGCAGTGATAGTAGCGTGTCCTACAATGAGCAGTTCTTC. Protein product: CASSDSSVSYNEQFF.

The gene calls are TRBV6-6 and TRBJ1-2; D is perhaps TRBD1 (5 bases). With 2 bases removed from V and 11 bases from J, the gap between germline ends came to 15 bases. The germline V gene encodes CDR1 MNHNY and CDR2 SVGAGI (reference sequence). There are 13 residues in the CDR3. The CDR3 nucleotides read TGTGCCAGCAGTTACCCAGGAGAAGAGGGGTACACCTTC. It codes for CASSYPGEEGYTF.

Written as DNA, the CDR3 is TGCGCCAGCAGCTTGGAGGCGGGTTCCTACAATGAGCAGTTCTTC. Amino acids: CASSLEAGSYNEQFF. The chain couples TRBV5-1 to TRBJ2-1; a weak D match, TRBD2 (5 bases). V was shortened by 0 bases and J by 1 base, with 8 bases between the two germline ends. Germline CDR1 reads SGHRS; CDR2 reads YFSETQ. The CDR3 spans 15 residues.

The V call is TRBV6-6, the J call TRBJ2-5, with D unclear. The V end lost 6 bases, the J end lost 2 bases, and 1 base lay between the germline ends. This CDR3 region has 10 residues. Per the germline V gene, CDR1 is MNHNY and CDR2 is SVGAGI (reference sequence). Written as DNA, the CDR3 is TGTGCCAGCAGGCAAGAGACCCAGTACTTC. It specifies CASRQETQYF.

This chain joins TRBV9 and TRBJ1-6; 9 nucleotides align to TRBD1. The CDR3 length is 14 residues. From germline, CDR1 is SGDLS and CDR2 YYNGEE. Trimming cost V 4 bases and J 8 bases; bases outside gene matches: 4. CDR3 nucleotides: TGTGCCAGCAGCCACGGGACAGGGCATTCACCCCTCCACTTT. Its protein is CASSHGTGHSPLHF.

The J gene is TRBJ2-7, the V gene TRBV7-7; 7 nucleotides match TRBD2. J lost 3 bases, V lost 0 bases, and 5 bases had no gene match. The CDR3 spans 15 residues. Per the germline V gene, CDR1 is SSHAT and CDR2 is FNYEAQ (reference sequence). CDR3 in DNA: TGTGCCAGCAGCTTAGCCTTGGGAGGGGACTACGAGCAGTACTTC. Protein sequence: CASSLALGGDYEQYF. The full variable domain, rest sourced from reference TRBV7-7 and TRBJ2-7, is GAGVSQSPRYKVTKRGQDVTLRCDPISSHATLYWYQQALGQGPEFLTYFNYEAQPDKSGLPSDRFSAERPEGSISTLTIQRTEQRDSAMYRCASSLALGGDYEQYFGPGTRLTVT.

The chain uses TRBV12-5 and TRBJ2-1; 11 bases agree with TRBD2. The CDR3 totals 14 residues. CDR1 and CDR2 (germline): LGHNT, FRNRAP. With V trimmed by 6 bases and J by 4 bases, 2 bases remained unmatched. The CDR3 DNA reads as TGTGCTAGTGGACTAGCGGGAGCATACAATGAGCAGTTCTTC. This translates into CASGLAGAYNEQFF.

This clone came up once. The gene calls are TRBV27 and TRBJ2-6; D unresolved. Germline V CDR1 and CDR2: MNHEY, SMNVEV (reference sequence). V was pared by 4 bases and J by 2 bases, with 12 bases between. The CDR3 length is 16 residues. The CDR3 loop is CASSSPVGTGANVLTF. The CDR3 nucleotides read TGTGCCAGCAGTTCTCCTGTAGGTACTGGGGCCAACGTCCTGACTTTC.

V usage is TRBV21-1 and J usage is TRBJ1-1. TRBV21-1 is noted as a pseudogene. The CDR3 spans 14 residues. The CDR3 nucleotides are TGTGCCAGCAGCAAAGAAAAAGAGGACACTGAAGCTTTCTTT. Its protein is CASSKEKEDTEAFF.

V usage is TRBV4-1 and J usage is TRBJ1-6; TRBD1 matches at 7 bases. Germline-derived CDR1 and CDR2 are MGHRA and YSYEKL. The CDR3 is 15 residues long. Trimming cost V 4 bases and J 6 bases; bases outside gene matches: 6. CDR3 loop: CASSLTDRANSPLHF. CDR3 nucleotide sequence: TGCGCCAGCAGCCTTACCGACAGGGCTAATTCACCCCTCCACTTT.

CDR3 in DNA: TGTGCCAGCAGCAAAACAAAGGTTGGGGACGATCAGCCCCAGCATTTT. The encoded protein is CASSKTKVGDDQPQHF. This chain uses TRBV21-1 with TRBJ1-5. TRBV21-1 is a documented pseudogene. This CDR3 comprises 16 residues.